This T cell receptor (beta chain) was found in a study of T cells in Graves' hyperthyroidism and ophthalmopathy (dated by TCRdb to 2018 to 2020). Study-wide context: Peripheral blood samples were taken at the time of initial diagnosis, prior to any treatment. To identify distinguishing TCR V-J signatures, a discovery cohort of around 98 patients was used, comprising approximately 40 with Graves' ophthalmopathy and 57 with stable Graves' hyperthyroidism. Prospective prediction of ophthalmopathy was tested in an independent validation cohort of 18 to 20 hyperthyroidism patients and 17 patients who later progressed to ophthalmopathy. The 100 or so discovery patients were divided at random into training and test sets in a 7:3 ratio. In addition, the study compared T-cell repertoires in thyroid tissue and in blood from six Graves' hyperthyroidism patients. Once sampling was done, hyperthyroidism patients were given methimazole at a starting dose of 30 mg daily, whereas ophthalmopathy patients were given high-dose intravenous methylprednisolone. TCR Vbeta CDR3 sequencing of approximately 140 peripheral blood samples (43 ophthalmopathy, about 74 hyperthyroidism and approximately 17 progressor patients) is reported in the paper. Broader findings and caveats from the paper: In validation, the model predicted progression to ophthalmopathy a median of roughly 6.1 months before onset, with about 67% sensitivity and roughly 73% specificity. Most expanded thyroid clonotypes (frequency above 0.001) were also detected in blood, a finding suggesting that blood repertoires may reflect thyroid immune responses. A 13 V-J signature model separated ophthalmopathy from stable hyperthyroidism, with around 90% sensitivity and about 81% specificity in cross-validation and 80%/75% in testing. Sample size was not statistically predetermined, and investigators were not blinded to group allocation.

Measured from the cysteine to the phenylalanine, the CDR3 is 15 residues long. Just the 45-base CDR3 DNA is kept, in frame starting at base 1. CDR1 and CDR2 are drawn from the germline V gene: SGHTA, FQGTGA. V is trimmed back by 5 bases and J by 7 bases, and the junction contains 12 bases that no gene match accounts for. A patient counted as having stable Graves' hyperthyroidism if no progression to ophthalmopathy occurred over 18 months of follow-up. Hyperthyroidism patients were newly diagnosed, with disease duration under 2 months, and aged 18 to 65 years. The study excluded patients with uncontrolled infections, other autoimmune diseases, pregnancy or lactation. Diagnoses relied on clinical symptoms, serum thyroxine and TRAb, thyroid ultrasound and orbital computed tomography. Ficoll-Paque density gradient centrifugation was used to isolate PBMCs from under 11 ml of fresh peripheral blood. Trizol reagent was used to extract total RNA, and RNA quality was then checked on an Agilent 2100 Bioanalyzer.

Amplification of TCR beta CDR3 regions was carried out from RNA transcripts. The TCR CDR3 was subjected to a first round of RT-PCR using the HTBI primer set and the Qiagen OneStep RT-PCR kit. Libraries were constructed in a second round of multiplex PCR, after which size selection and purification were performed. The libraries were sequenced on an Illumina HiSeq2000 using paired-end 100 bp reads. The paper's data handling went like this. SOAPnuke was used to process the raw data, with reads discarded if the reads contained adapters or uncalled bases, had a mean Phred below 15, or lacked an exact constant-primer or identifier match. COPE v1.2.5 was used to merge the high-quality paired reads, and each unique nucleotide sequence was defined as a clonotype. MiTCR v1.1 was used to align the clonotypes against IMGT TRBV, TRBD and TRBJ reference segments. The analysis included only V-J combinations with a frequency above 0.0001, which together covered 99.2% of the repertoires. The TCS score was defined as F50 (clonal expansion) divided by E x V (chaos), with BLOSUM62-based TCRdist calculated between CDR3 peptides within each V-J. Welch's t-statistics and random forest reduced 500 to 650 V-J features to 10 to 15, which were used in a naive Bayes classifier (R e1071). TCRdb ran its own pipeline on the public reads, namely fastp trimming at Q25 and MiXCR clone calling, and kept in-frame beta chains. Under each unique CDR3 protein, matching rows form one entry showing the most common genes and DNA. The V and J calls and clone size are TCRdb's, not the authors'. This sample has about 710,000 distinct CDR3 sequences in its table, and roughly 15% of those were observed once. 8.4% of the sample goes to the ten largest clones.

The sample holds many counts of this clonotype. Its recognized antigen is unknown. Within one base of it there is no much larger clone, and no base qualities were kept. Material for sequencing was blood. The chain couples TRBV7-3 to TRBJ2-7; TRBD1 agrees with 9 junctional bases. This TCR came from a young man with Graves' hyperthyroidism. The CDR3 reads CASSGGQGLAEEQYF. The DNA sequence is TGTGCCAGCAGCGGGGGACAGGGCCTGGCGGAAGAGCAGTACTTC.